These T cell receptor beta chains were read from a single sample in a study of blood T cells in healthy people across ages. TCRdb reprocessed the 5' RACE reads via MiXCR and lists one record per CDR3 protein. The sample lists 540,000 or so distinct CDR3 sequences; roughly 28% were seen once. The specimen sequenced was blood. The receptors here all came from a woman between 65 and 79 years old in good health. CDR3s include the opening cysteine and the closing phenylalanine or tryptophan. Each record gives: D gene, clone size, J gene, V gene, CDR3 protein, CDR3 DNA. D genes are given only for firm matches. A row's size may be missing; if present it is once, few, many or a size class.

NA | few | TRBJ1-1 | TRBV5-1 | CASSTAREGSTEAFF | TGCGCCAGCAGTACGGCGCGGGAGGGAAGTACTGAAGCTTTCTTT
NA | NA | TRBJ2-2 | TRBV10-3 | CAISDLGTGELFF | TGTGCCATCAGTGATCTGGGCACCGGGGAGCTGTTTTTT
NA | NA | TRBJ2-7 | TRBV7-2 | CASSSHSYEQYF | TGTGCCAGCAGCTCCCACTCCTACGAGCAGTACTTC
TRBD2 | once | TRBJ2-1 | TRBV15 | CATCSGGAYNEQFF | TGTGCCACCTGTAGCGGGGGGGCTTACAATGAGCAGTTCTTC
NA | NA | TRBJ1-3 | TRBV7-2 | CASSLAAAGNTIYF | TGTGCCAGCAGCTTAGCGGCCGCTGGAAACACCATATATTTT
TRBD1 | NA | TRBJ1-2 | TRBV20-1 | CSATGTGDGYTF | TGCAGTGCTACCGGGACAGGGGATGGCTACACCTTC
NA | NA | TRBJ1-1 | TRBV11-1 | CASSLGQGRRPGAFF | TGTGCCAGCAGCTTAGGTCAGGGGCGACGTCCCGGAGCTTTCTTT
NA | NA | TRBJ2-5 | TRBV5-1 | CASSLGVRVQETQYF | TGCGCCAGCAGCTTAGGTGTCCGGGTCCAAGAGACCCAGTACTTC
NA | NA | TRBJ2-6 | TRBV6-5 | CASIKRKGSGANVLTF | TGTGCCAGCATCAAAAGAAAGGGCTCTGGGGCCAACGTCCTGACTTTC
NA | many | TRBJ2-5 | TRBV5-1 | CASSFDSETQYF | TGCGCCAGCAGCTTTGACAGCGAGACCCAGTACTTC
TRBD1 | few | TRBJ2-7 | TRBV7-2 | CASSSIQGFRQQYF | TGTGCCAGCAGCTCGATACAGGGGTTTCGCCAGCAGTACTTC
NA | few | TRBJ1-1 | TRBV12-3/TRBV12-4 | CASSFYRVSTEAFF | TGTGCCAGCAGTTTTTACAGAGTGAGCACTGAAGCTTTCTTT
TRBD1 | NA | TRBJ1-2 | TRBV5-1 | CASSSAGGQGYGYTF | TGCGCCAGCAGCTCGGCCGGGGGACAGGGCTATGGCTACACCTTC
NA | many | TRBJ1-6 | TRBV5-1 | CASSSSQRSPLHF | TGCGCCAGCAGCTCGTCTCAGAGATCGCCCCTCCACTTT
NA | NA | TRBJ2-3 | TRBV7-9 | CASSFMQADTQYF | TGTGCCAGCAGCTTTATGCAGGCAGATACGCAGTATTTT
NA | many | TRBJ2-5 | TRBV7-6 | CASSPNWDRQYF | TGTGCCAGCAGCCCCAATTGGGACCGGCAGTACTTC
TRBD1 | NA | TRBJ2-3 | TRBV27 | CARGGTGADTQYF | TGTGCCAGGGGAGGGACAGGGGCAGATACGCAGTATTTT
TRBD1 | NA | TRBJ2-5 | TRBV9 | CASSPRQGLRETQYF | TGTGCCAGCAGCCCTCGACAGGGGTTGAGAGAGACCCAGTACTTC
NA | few | TRBJ2-1 | TRBV28 | CASTEGGSYNEQFF | TGTGCCAGCACCGAGGGAGGATCCTACAATGAGCAGTTCTTC
NA | many | TRBJ1-1 | TRBV4-1 | CASSQADWDTEAFF | TGCGCCAGCAGCCAAGCGGACTGGGACACTGAAGCTTTCTTT
NA | many | TRBJ1-3 | TRBV5-1 | CASSADGGNTIYF | TGCGCCAGCAGCGCGGACGGCGGAAACACCATATATTTT
NA | few | TRBJ2-7 | TRBV16 | CASSQSTLGEQYF | TGTGCCAGCAGCCAGTCTACTCTGGGGGAGCAGTACTTC